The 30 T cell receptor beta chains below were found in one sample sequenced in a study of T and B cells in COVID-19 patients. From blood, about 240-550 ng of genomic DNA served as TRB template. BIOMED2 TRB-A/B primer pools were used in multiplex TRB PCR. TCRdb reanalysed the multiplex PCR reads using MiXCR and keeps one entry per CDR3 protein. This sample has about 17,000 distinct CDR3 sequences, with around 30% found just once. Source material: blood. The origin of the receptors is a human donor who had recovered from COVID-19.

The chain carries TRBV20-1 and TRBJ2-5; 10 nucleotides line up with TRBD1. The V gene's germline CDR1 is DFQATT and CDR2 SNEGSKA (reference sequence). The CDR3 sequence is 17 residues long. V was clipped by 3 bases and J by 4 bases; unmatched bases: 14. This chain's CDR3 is CSASPGQGLISGETQYF. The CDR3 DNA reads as TGCAGTGCTAGTCCGGGACAGGGGCTTATATCGGGAGAGACCCAGTACTTC.

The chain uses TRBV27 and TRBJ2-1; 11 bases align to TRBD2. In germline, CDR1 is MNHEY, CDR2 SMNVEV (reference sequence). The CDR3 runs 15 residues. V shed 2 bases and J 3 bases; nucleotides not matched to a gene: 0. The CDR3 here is CASSLLAGGYNEQFF. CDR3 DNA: TGTGCCAGCAGTTTACTAGCGGGGGGCTACAATGAGCAGTTCTTC.

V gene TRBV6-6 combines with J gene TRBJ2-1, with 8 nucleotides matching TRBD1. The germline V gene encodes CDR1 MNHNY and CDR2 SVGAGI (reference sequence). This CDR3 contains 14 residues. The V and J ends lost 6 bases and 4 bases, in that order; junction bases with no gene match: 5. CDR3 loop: CASSRNRGYNEQFF. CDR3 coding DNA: TGTGCCAGCAGCCGAAACAGGGGGTACAATGAGCAGTTCTTC.

The CDR3 region is CASSFSGGPRETQYF. Written as DNA, the CDR3 is TGCGCCAGCAGCTTTAGCGGGGGACCGAGGGAGACCCAGTACTTC. V gene TRBV5-1 combines with J gene TRBJ2-5; 9 bases align to TRBD2. With V trimmed by 2 bases and J by 5 bases, 7 bases remained unmatched. The CDR3 is 15 amino acids. Germline CDR1 SGHRS, CDR2 YFSETQ.

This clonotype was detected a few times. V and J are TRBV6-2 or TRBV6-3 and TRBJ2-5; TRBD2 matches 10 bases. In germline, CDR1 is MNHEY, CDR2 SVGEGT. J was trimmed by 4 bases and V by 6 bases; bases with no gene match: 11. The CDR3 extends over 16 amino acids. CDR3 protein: CASRGSGGALGETQYF. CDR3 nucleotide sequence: TGTGCCAGCAGGGGAAGCGGGGGGGCTTTAGGAGAGACCCAGTACTTC.

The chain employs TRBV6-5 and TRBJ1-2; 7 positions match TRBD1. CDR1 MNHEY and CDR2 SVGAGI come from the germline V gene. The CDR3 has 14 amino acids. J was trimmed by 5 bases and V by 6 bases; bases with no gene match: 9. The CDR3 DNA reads TGTGCCAGCAGCCGACAGGGTGTGGGGTATGGCTACACCTTC. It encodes CASSRQGVGYGYTF.

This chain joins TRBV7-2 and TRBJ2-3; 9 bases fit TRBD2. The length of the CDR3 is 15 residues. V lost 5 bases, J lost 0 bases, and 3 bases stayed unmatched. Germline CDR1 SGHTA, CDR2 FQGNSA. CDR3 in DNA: TGTGCCAGCAGCCATACTAGCGGGAGCACAGATACGCAGTATTTT. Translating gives CASSHTSGSTDTQYF.

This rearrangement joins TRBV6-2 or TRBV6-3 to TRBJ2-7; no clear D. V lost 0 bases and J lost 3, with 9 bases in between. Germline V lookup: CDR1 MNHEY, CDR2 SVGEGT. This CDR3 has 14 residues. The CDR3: CASSYSGYLYEQYF. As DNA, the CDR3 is TGTGCCAGCAGTTACTCAGGCTACCTCTACGAGCAGTACTTC.

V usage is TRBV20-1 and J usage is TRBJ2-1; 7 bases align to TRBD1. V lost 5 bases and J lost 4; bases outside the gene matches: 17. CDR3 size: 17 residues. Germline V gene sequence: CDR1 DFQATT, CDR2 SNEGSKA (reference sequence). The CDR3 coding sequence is TGCAGTGCTCCCGGGACAGCCCTAAACATGGGATACAATGAGCAGTTCTTC. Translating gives CSAPGTALNMGYNEQFF.

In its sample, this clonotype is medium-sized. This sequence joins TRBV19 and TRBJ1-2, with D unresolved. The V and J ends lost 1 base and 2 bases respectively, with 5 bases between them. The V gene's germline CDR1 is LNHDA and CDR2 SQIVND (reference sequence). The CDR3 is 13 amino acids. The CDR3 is CASSIAANYGYTF. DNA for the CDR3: TGTGCCAGTAGTATAGCCGCGAACTATGGCTACACCTTC.

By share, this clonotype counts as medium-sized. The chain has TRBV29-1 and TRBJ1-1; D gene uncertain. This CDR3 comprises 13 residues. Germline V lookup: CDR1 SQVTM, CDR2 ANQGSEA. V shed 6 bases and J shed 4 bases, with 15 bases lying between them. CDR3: CSVYQPGITEAFF. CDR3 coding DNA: TGCAGCGTCTATCAGCCGGGGATCACTGAAGCTTTCTTT.

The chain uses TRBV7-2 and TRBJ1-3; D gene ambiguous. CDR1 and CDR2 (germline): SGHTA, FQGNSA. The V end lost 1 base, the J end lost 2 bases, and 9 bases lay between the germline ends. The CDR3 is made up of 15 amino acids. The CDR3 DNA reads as TGTGCCAGCAGCTTAGGGGGAGGGCCTGGAAACACCATATATTTT. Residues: CASSLGGGPGNTIYF.

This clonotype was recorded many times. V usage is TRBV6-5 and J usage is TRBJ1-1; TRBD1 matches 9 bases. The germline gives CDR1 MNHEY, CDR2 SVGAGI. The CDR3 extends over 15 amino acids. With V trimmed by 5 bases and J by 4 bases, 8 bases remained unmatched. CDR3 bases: TGTGCCAGCAGTCTTACCGGGACAGGGCGCACTGAAGCTTTCTTT. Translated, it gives CASSLTGTGRTEAFF.

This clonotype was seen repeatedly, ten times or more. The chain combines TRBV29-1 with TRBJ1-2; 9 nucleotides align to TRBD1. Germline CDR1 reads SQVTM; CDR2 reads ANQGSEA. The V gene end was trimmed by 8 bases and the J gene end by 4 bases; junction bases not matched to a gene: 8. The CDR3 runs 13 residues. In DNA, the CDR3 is TGCAGCTCACAACAGGGGGCCGGCTATGGCTACACCTTC. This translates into CSSQQGAGYGYTF.

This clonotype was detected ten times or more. This CDR3 is CASSLGAEQYF. CDR3 bases: TGTGCCAGCAGCTTGGGAGCCGAGCAGTACTTC. This chain joins TRBV5-4 and TRBJ2-7; D is unclear. Looked up from germline, CDR1 is SGHNT and CDR2 is YYREEE (reference sequence). The CDR3 is made up of 11 amino acids. Trimming took off 0 bases at V and 6 bases at J, with 4 bases between the two ends.

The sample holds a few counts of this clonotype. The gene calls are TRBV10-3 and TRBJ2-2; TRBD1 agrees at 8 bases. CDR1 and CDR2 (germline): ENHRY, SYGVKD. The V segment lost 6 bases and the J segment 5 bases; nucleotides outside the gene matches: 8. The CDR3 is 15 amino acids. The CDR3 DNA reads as TGTGCCATCAGGGGGACAGGAACTAATACCGGGGAGCTGTTTTTT. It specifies CAIRGTGTNTGELFF.

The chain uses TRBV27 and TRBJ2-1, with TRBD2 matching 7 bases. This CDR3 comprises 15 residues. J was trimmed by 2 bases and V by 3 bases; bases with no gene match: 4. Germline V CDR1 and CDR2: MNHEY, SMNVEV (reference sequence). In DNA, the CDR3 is TGTGCCAGCAGTTTGGGAGGGAGGGCCTACAATGAGCAGTTCTTC. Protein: CASSLGGRAYNEQFF.

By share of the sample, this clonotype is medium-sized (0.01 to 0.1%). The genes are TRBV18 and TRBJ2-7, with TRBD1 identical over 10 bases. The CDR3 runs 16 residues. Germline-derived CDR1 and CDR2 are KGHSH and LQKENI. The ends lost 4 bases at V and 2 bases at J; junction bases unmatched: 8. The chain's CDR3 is CASSLGDRGLPYEQYF. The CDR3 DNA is TGTGCCAGCTCACTGGGGGACAGGGGCCTCCCCTACGAGCAGTACTTC.

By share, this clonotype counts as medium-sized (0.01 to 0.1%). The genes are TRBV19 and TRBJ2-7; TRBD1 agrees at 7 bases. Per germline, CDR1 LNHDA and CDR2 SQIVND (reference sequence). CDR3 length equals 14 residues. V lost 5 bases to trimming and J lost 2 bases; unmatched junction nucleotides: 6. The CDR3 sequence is CASSARDSPYEQYV. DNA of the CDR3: TGTGCCAGTAGTGCGAGGGACAGTCCCTACGAGCAGTACGTC.

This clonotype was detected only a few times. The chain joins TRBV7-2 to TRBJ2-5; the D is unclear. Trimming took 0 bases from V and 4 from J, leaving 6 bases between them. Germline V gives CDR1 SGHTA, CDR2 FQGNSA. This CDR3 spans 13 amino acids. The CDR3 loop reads CASSLAYSETQYF. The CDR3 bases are TGTGCCAGCAGCTTAGCTTACTCAGAGACCCAGTACTTC.

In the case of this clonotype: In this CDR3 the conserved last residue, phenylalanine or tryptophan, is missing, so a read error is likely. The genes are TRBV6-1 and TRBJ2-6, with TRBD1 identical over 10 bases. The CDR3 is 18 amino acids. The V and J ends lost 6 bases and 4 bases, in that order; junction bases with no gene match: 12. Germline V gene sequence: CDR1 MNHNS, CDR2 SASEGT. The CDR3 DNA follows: TGTGCCAGCAGCCCCCGGGACAGGGGATGGAACGGGGCCAACGTCCTGACTTCC. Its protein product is CASSPRDRGWNGANVLTS.

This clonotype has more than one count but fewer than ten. CDR3 in DNA: TGCAGCGCCTCCATTGGGGGGATGAACACTGAAGCTTTCTTT. Amino acids: CSASIGGMNTEAFF. The chain carries TRBV29-1 and TRBJ1-1, with D possibly TRBD1 on 5 matching bases. Germline loops: CDR1 SQVTM, CDR2 ANQGSEA. With 7 bases removed from V and 0 bases from J, the gap between germline ends came to 15 bases. CDR3 length equals 14 residues.

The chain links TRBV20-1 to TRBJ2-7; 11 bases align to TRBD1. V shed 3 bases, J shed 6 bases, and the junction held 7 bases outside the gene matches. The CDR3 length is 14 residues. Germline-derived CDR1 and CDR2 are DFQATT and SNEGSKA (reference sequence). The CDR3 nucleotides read TGCAGTGCTAGCCCCGGGACAGGGGGTGGCGAGCAGTACTTC. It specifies CSASPGTGGGEQYF.

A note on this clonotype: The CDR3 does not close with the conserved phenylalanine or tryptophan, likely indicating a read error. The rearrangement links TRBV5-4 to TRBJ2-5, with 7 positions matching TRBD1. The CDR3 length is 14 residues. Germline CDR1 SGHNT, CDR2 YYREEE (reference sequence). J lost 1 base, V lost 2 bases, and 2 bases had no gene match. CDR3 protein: CASSFDRAQETQYI. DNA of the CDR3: TGTGCCAGCAGCTTCGACAGGGCCCAAGAGACCCAGTACATC.

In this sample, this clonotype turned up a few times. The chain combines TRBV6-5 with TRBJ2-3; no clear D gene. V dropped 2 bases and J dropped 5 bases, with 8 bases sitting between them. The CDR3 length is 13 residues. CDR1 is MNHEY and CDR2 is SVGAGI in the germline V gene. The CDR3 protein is CASSYVSGDTQYF. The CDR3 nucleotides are TGTGCCAGCAGTTACGTGTCAGGAGATACGCAGTATTTT.

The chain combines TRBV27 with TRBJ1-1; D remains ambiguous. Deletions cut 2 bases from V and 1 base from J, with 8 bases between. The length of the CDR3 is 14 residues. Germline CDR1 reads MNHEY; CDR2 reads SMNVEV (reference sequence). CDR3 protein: CASSLVRGNTEAFF. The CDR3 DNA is TGTGCCAGCAGTTTAGTACGGGGGAACACTGAAGCTTTCTTT.

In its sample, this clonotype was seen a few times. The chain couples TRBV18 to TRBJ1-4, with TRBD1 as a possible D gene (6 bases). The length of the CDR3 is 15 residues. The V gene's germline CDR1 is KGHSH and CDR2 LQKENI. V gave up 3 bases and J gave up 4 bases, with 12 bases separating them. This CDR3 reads CASSPYRENNEKLFF. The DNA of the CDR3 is TGTGCCAGCTCACCCTACAGGGAAAATAATGAAAAACTGTTTTTT. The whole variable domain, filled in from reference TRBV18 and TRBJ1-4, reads NAGVMQNPRHLVRRRGQEARLRCSPMKGHSHVYWYRQLPEEGLKFMVYLQKENIIDESGMPKERFSAEFPKEGPSILRIQQVVRGDSAAYFCASSPYRENNEKLFFGSGTQLSVL.

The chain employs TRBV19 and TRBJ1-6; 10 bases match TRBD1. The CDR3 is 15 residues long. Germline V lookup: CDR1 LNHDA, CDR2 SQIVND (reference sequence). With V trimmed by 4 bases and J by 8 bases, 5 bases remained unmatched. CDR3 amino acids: CASSTRQGAYSPLHF. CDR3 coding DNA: TGTGCCAGTAGTACCCGACAGGGGGCATATTCACCCCTCCACTTT.

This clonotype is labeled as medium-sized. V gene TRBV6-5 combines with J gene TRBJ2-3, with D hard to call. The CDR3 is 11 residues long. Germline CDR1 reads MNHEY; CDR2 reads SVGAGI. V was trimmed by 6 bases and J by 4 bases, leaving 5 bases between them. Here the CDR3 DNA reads TGTGCCAGCAGCACCCCAGATACGCAGTATTTT. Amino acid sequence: CASSTPDTQYF.

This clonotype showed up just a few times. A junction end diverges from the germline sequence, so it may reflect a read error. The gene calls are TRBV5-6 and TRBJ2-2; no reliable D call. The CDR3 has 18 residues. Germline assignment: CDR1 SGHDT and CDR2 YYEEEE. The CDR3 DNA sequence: TGCGCCAGCAGCTTGGAACCCCCTAGTAGTGGGAACACCGGGGAGCTGTTTTTT. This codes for CASSLEPPSSGNTGELFF. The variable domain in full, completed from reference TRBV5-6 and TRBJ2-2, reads DAGVTQSPTHLIKTRGQQVTLRCSPKSGHDTVSWYQQALGQGPQFIFQYYEEEERQRGNFPDRFSGHQFPNYSSELNVNALLLGDSALYLCASSLEPPSSGNTGELFFGEGSRLTVL.